The following is a T cell receptor (beta chain) sequence with its context. This clone was seen a single time. Its antigen is currently not known. No much larger clone exists at a distance of one base, and base qualities are not known. From a lookup of the germline V gene (reference sequence), CDR1 and CDR2 are LNHDA and SQIVND. The cysteine opens and the phenylalanine closes a CDR3 of 13 amino acids. Just CDR3 DNA is preserved here, 39 bases in frame from base 1. Trimming at the junction amounts to 8 bases on V and 6 bases on J, and the germline ends lie 16 bases apart. The data derive from a study of T cell changes during pregnancy in multiple sclerosis (dated by TCRdb to about 2019). About the full investigation: In women with multiple sclerosis, the researchers looked at how the T cell repertoire shifted as pregnancy progressed.

Library method: the immunoSEQ multiplex PCR assay. Drawn from immuneACCESS, this table holds only the in-frame rearrangements with V and J called that TCRdb kept. Clones are partly lost; checked studies trace under half to an unresolved V gene and leave the rest unexplained. The table for this sample lists around 100,000 clones; about 89% of them were counted only once. The ten largest clones add up to approximately 3.5% of the sample. The receptor was isolated from a female donor with multiple sclerosis, enrolled in a pregnancy study. The chain uses TRBV19 and TRBJ1-2; the D gene remains uncertain. The material was peripheral blood, obtained after pregnancy. Read as DNA, the sequence is TGTGCCAGTTCCGTAGCTAGGCTCCATGGCTACACCTTC. It specifies CASSVARLHGYTF.